This record concerns one T cell receptor beta chain sequence. The sample originates from a study of immune evolution from preneoplasia to lung adenocarcinoma. The CDR3 has 18 residues. The V gene lost 2 bases and the J gene lost 6 bases, with 27 bases spanning the gap. Per germline, CDR1 SGHRS and CDR2 YFSETQ. The data were produced by immunoSEQ multiplex PCR, yet TCRdb's version contains in-frame clones alone and is incomplete. This sample has around 3,500 clones, with approximately 80% found just once. The specimen sequenced was FFPE lung adenocarcinoma in situ tissue. This clonotype was sampled from a person aged 65 to 85 with lung adenocarcinoma. The rearrangement uses TRBV5-1 and TRBJ2-7; tentatively, D is TRBD2 (6 bases). The CDR3 sequence: CASSLKPPGDGGVGEQYF. As DNA, the CDR3 is TGCGCCAGCAGCTTAAAACCGCCGGGAGACGGTGGGGTTGGCGAGCAGTACTTC.